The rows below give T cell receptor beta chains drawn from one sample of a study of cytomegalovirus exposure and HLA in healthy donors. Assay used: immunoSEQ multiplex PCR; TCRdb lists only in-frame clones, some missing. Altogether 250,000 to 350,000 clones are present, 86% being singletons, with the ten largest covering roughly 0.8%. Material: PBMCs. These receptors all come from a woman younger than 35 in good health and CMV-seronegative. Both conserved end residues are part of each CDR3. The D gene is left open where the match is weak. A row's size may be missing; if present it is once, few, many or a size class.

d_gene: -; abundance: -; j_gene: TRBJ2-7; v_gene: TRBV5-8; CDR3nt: TGTGCCAGCAGCTTGGAGAGCTCCTACGAGCAGTACTTC; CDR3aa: CASSLESSYEQYF
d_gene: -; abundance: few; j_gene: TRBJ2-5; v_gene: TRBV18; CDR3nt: TGTGCCAGCTCACCTCGAGGGTTGGAGACCCAGTACTTC; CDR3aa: CASSPRGLETQYF
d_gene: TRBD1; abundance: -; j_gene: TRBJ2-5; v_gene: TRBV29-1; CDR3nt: TGCAGCGTGGGACAGGGGATGCGAGAGACCCAGTACTTC; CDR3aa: CSVGQGMRETQYF
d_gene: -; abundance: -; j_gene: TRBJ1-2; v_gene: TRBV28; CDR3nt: TGTGCCAGCAGTTTAAAAGGGGCGGGGGCGAGTGAAGCCTACACCTTC; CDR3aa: CASSLKGAGASEAYTF
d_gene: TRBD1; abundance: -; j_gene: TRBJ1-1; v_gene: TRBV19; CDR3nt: TGTGCCAGTAGGCTACAGGGGGACACTGAAGCTTTCTTT; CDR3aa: CASRLQGDTEAFF
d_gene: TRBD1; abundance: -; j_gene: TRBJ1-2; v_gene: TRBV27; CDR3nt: TGTGCCAGCAGTTCGACAGGGGCCGACTATGGCTACACCTTC; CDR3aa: CASSSTGADYGYTF
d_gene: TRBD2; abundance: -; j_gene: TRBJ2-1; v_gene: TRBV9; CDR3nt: TGTGCCAGCAGCGTAAGCGGGACCGATGAGCAGTTCTTC; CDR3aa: CASSVSGTDEQFF
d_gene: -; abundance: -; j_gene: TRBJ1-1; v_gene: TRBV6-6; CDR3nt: TGTGCCAGCAGGGAGAGGGTGGGGAACACTGAAGCTTTCTTT; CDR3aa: CASRERVGNTEAFF
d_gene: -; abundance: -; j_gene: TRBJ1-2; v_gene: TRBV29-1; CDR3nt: TGCAGCGTCGAAGCGGTACAGGGCCTGAATGGCTACACCTTC; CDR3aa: CSVEAVQGLNGYTF
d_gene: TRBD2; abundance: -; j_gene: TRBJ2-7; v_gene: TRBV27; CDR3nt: TGTGCCAGCAGTTTCATTTTGGCGGGAGGGCCGTTGAAGCAGTACTTC; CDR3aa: CASSFILAGGPLKQYF
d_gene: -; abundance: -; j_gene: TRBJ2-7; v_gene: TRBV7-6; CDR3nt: TGTGCCAGCAGCTTAGGTGCTAGCAGCTCCTACGAGCAGTACTTC; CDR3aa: CASSLGASSSYEQYF
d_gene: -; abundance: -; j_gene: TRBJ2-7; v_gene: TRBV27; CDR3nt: TGTGCCAGCAGTCTCAGGGGCCCCTACGAGCAGTACTTC; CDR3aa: CASSLRGPYEQYF
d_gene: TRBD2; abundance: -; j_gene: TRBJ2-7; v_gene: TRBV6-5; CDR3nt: TGTGCCAGCGACCGTAGGACTAGGGAGCAGTACTTC; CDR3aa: CASDRRTREQYF
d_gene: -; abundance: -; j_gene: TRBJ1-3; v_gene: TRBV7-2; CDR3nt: TGTGCCAGCAGCTTAGCTTTCGGAGGGGTCCTCTCTGGAAACACCATATATTTT; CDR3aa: CASSLAFGGVLSGNTIYF
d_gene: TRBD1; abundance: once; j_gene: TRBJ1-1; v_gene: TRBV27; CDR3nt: TGTGCCAGCAGTAGCAGGGGGCGGAACACTGAAGCTTTCTTT; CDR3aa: CASSSRGRNTEAFF
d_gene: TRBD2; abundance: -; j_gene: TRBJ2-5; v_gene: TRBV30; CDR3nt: TGTGCCTGGAGTGTACATGCGGGAGGGCCCCCGAGGTGGGTATTAGAGACCCAGTACTTC; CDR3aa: CAWSVHAGGPPRWVLETQYF
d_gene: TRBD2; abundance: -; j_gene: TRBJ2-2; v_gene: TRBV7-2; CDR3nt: TGTGCCAGCACCCAACTAGCGGGAGTCGGAACCGGGGAGCTGTTTTTT; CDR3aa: CASTQLAGVGTGELFF
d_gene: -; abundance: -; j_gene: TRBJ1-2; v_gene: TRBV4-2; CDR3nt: TGTGCCAGCAGCCAAGAGCAGGGGAATGGCTACACCTTC; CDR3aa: CASSQEQGNGYTF
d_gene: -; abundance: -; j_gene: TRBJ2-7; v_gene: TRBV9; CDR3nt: TGTGCCAGCAGCGTAGCAGGGGGAGGCTACGAGCAGTACTTC; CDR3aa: CASSVAGGGYEQYF
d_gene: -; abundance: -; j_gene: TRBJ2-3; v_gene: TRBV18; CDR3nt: TGTGCCAGCTCACCACGGGGACAGGCGGGGGCAGATACGCAGTATTTT; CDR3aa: CASSPRGQAGADTQYF
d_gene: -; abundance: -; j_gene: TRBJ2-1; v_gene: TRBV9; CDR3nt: TGTGCCAGCAGCGTAGGTATGAGAGACAATGAGCAGTTCTTC; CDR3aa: CASSVGMRDNEQFF
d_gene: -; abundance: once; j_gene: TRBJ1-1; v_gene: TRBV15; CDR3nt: TGTGCCACCAGCAGAGATCGAAGGGGGACTGAAGCTTTCTTT; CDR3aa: CATSRDRRGTEAFF
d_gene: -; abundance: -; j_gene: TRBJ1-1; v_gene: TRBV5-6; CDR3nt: TGTGCCAGCAGCTTGGGGGGGGACCCGAGCTTCGAGGCTTTCTTT; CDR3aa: CASSLGGDPSFEAFF
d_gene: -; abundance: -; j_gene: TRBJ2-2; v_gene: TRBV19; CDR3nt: TGTGCCAGTGAGTACACCGGGGAGCTGTTTTTT; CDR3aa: CASEYTGELFF
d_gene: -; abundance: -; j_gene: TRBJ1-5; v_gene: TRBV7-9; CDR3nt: TGTGCCAGCAGCCCCACGAGCGGGCTAGCGCAGCCCCAGCATTTT; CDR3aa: CASSPTSGLAQPQHF
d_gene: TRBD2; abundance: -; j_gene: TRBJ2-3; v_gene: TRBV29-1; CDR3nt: TGCAGCGTTGAGGCCCTAGCGGGAGTGGCAGATACGCAGTATTTT; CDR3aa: CSVEALAGVADTQYF
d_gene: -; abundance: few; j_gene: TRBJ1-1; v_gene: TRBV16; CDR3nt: TGTGCCAGCATTCAAGAGGACACTGAAGCTTTCTTT; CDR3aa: CASIQEDTEAFF
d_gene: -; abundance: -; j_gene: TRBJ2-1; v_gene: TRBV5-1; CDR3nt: TGCGCCAGCAGCTTGGGGCCCGTCAATGAGCAGTTCTTC; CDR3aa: CASSLGPVNEQFF
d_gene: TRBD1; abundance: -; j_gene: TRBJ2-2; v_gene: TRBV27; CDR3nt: TGTGCCAGCAGTTGGACAGGGGGTGGCGGGGAGCTGTTTTTT; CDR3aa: CASSWTGGGGELFF
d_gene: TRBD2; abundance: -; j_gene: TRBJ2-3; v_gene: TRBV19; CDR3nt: TGTGCCAGTAGCCCGGGGCGGGAGGCGGGAGATACGCAGTATTTT; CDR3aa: CASSPGREAGDTQYF
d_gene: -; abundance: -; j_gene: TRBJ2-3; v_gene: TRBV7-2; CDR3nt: TGTGCCAGCAGCCTAGAGTGGGGCTCGGATACGCAGTATTTT; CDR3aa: CASSLEWGSDTQYF
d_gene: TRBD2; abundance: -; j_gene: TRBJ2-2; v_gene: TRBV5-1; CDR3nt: TGCGCCAGCAGCTCGGGACTAGCGGCAAACACCGGGGAGCTGTTTTTT; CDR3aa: CASSSGLAANTGELFF
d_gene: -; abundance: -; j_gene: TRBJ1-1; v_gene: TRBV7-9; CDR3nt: TGTGCCAGCAGCTTAATAGGGAGGGGCACTGAAGCTTTCTTT; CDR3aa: CASSLIGRGTEAFF
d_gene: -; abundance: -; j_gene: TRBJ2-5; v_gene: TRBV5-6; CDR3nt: TGTGCCAGCAGCTTGTACGGGGGTCCCCAAGAGACCCAGTACTTC; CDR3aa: CASSLYGGPQETQYF
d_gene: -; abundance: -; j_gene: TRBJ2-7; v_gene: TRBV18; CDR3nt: TGTGCCAGCTCACCCAAGGACTGGTTCACCTACGAGCAGTACTTC; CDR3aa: CASSPKDWFTYEQYF
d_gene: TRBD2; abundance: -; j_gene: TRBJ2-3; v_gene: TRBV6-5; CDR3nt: TGTGCCAGCAGTTACTCGGGCGGGAGAGGACTTGATACGCAGTATTTT; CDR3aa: CASSYSGGRGLDTQYF
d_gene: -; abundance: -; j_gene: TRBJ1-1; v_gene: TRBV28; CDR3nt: TGTGCCAGCACCGCAGGGAAAGTCGACGCTTTCTTT; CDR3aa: CASTAGKVDAFF
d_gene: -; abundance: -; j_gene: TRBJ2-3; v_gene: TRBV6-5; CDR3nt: TGTGCCAGCAGTTACCGGCACAGAAGCACAGATACGCAGTATTTT; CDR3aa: CASSYRHRSTDTQYF
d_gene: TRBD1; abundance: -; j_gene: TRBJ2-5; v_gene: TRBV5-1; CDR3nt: TGCGCCAGCAGCTTGGCAGGGGGCGAAGAGACCCAGTACTTC; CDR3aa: CASSLAGGEETQYF
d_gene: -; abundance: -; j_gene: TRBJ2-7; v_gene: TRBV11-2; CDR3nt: TGTGCCAGCAGCTTAGATCGGTTCGGGGGACTTACCGCTTACGAGCAGTACTTC; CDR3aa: CASSLDRFGGLTAYEQYF
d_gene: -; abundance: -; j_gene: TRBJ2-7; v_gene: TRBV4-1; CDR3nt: TGCGCCAGCAGCCGAAAGGGGGACGAACCGAAACCCTACGAGCAGTACTTC; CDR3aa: CASSRKGDEPKPYEQYF
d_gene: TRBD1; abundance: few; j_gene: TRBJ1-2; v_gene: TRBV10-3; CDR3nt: TGTGCCATCAGTGAGTCGACAGGGAGCTTCTATGGCTACACCTTC; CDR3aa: CAISESTGSFYGYTF
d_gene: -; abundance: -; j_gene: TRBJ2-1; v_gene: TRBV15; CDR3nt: TGTGCCACCAGCAGAGACCGGAACACGAGGGGGACGGGGCAGTTCTTC; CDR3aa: CATSRDRNTRGTGQFF
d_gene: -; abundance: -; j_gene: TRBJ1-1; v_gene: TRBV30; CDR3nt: TGTGCCTGGAGCGTCGACAGGAACACTGAAGCTTTCTTT; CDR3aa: CAWSVDRNTEAFF
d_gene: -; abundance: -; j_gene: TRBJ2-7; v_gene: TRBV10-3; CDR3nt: TGTGCCATCAGTGAGCAGGGGGGCTCCTCCTACGAGCAGTACTTC; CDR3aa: CAISEQGGSSYEQYF